The clone carrying this T cell receptor (beta chain) showed up just a few times. Its cognate antigen is unknown. The data stem from a study of cytotoxic CD8 clonotypes in ibrutinib-treated CLL. Study context: Of the patients, over ten were relapsed/refractory, around 16 treatment-naive and 17 to 18 IGHV unmutated. Study outcomes and limitations: Rising at ibrutinib response, clonality subsequently fell back toward baseline at progression. Shared public clonotypes were rare, and on treatment they either got smaller or stayed the same.

TCRdb keeps only in-frame clones here, not all; method: immunoSEQ multiplex PCR. The sample shows more than 75,000 clones, roughly three quarters of them seen only once. Germline CDR1 and CDR2: LNHDA and SQIVND (reference sequence). The CDR3 loop spans 15 amino acids. J gave up 7 bases and V 5 bases, and 6 bases lay outside the gene matches. Sequencing was performed on PBMCs, taken after 24 months of ibrutinib treatment. The chain couples TRBV19 to TRBJ1-6, with TRBD1 matching over 9 bases. The clonotype comes from a human donor with chronic lymphocytic leukemia. In DNA, the CDR3 is TGTGCCAGTAGTCTCTACGGACAGGGGAATTCACCCCTCCACTTT. Encoded protein: CASSLYGQGNSPLHF.